The 11 T cell receptor beta chains listed next were all sequenced from one sample in a study of a mutant IDH1 vaccine in newly diagnosed glioma (dated by TCRdb to 2020 to 2023). The time point label here, explained by the study, means: week 11, during vaccination. Each vaccine dose was 300 ug of a 20-mer mutant IDH1 peptide in Montanide, given subcutaneously with topical imiquimod. Receptor amplification or capture employed the immunoSEQ multiplex PCR assay. TCRdb provides this immuneACCESS table in a form limited to in-frame rearrangements. Some clones are lacking; in checked studies, under half of them reflect an unresolved V gene, and why the rest are absent is not known. In this sample the table shows about 130,000 clones, over 75% of which occur a single time. Jointly, the top ten make up approximately 5% of the sample. These receptors' antigens are unknown. Sequencing used PBMCs, obtained from a glioma patient whose treatment included an IDH1 peptide vaccine. The receptor source for this set is a man in his forties with glioma.

This chain links TRBV18 with TRBJ1-4; 9 bases fit TRBD1. The CDR3 is 14 amino acids. Germline-derived CDR1 and CDR2 are KGHSH and LQKENI. The junction had 7 bases not matched to a gene; V was cut back by 6 bases and J by 8 bases. The CDR3 loop is CASSPGQGMEKLFF. CDR3 DNA sequence: TGTGCCAGCTCCCCAGGACAGGGGATGGAAAAACTGTTTTTT. The whole variable domain, remainder taken from reference TRBV18 and TRBJ1-4, is NAGVMQNPRHLVRRRGQEARLRCSPMKGHSHVYWYRQLPEEGLKFMVYLQKENIIDESGMPKERFSAEFPKEGPSILRIQQVVRGDSAAYFCASSPGQGMEKLFFGSGTQLSVL.

This clone was counted once. The V and J genes are TRBV6-5 and TRBJ1-2; D gene uncertain. The V gene lost 3 bases and the J gene lost 0 bases, with 11 bases spanning the gap. Germline lookup yields CDR1 MNHEY and CDR2 SVGAGI. This CDR3 has 15 residues. The CDR3 here is CASSYVVNPNYGYTF. As DNA, the CDR3 is TGTGCCAGCAGTTATGTGGTCAATCCTAACTATGGCTACACCTTC.

The rearrangement uses TRBV6-5 and TRBJ2-5; TRBD2 aligns across 9 bases. From germline, CDR1 is MNHEY and CDR2 SVGAGI. Unmatched junction bases numbered 7, after V lost 6 bases and J lost 5 bases. The CDR3 length is 14 residues. CDR3 nucleotide sequence: TGTGCCAGCAGAGATAGCGGGAGAGTGGAGACCCAGTACTTC. Its protein is CASRDSGRVETQYF.

The chain employs TRBV6-5 and TRBJ1-4; D unclear. The CDR3 is made up of 15 amino acids. The germline CDR1 and CDR2 sequences are MNHEY and SVGAGI. Trimming cost V 0 bases and J 7 bases, with 12 bases left between them. The CDR3 nucleotides are TGTGCCAGCAGTTACTCGTGGCCGCCGGGTGAAAAACTGTTTTTT. Amino acid sequence: CASSYSWPPGEKLFF.

The V call is TRBV12-5, the J call TRBJ2-3; 8 bases map to TRBD1. Trimming cost V 6 bases and J 3 bases; bases outside gene matches: 5. The CDR3 runs 14 residues. Germline-derived CDR1 and CDR2 are LGHNT and FRNRAP. CDR3 loop: CASGLDRVTDTQYF. The CDR3 bases are TGTGCTAGTGGCCTGGACAGGGTGACAGATACGCAGTATTTT. The full variable domain, with the rest looked up from reference TRBV12-5 and TRBJ2-3, is DARVTQTPRHKVTEMGQEVTMRCQPILGHNTVFWYRQTMMQGLELLAYFRNRAPLDDSGMPKDRFSAEMPDATLATLKIQPSEPRDSAVYFCASGLDRVTDTQYFGPGTRLTVL.

The chain carries TRBV4-1 and TRBJ2-3; D gene unclear. V shed 0 bases and J shed 2 bases, with 6 bases lying between them. The CDR3 extends over 14 amino acids. Germline V gene lookup returns CDR1 MGHRA and CDR2 YSYEKL. This CDR3 reads CASSQDTITDTQYF. The CDR3 region has the DNA TGCGCCAGCAGCCAAGACACCATCACAGATACGCAGTATTTT.

This clone was detected only once. J is TRBJ1-3 and V is TRBV6-6; maybe TRBD1 (5 bases). Trimming removed 4 bases from V and 0 bases from J, with 10 bases in between. The germline CDR1 and CDR2 sequences are MNHNY and SVGAGI (reference sequence). The CDR3 contains 15 residues. Here the CDR3 reads CASSFPGSSGNTIYF. Written as DNA, the CDR3 is TGTGCCAGCAGTTTCCCAGGGAGCTCTGGAAACACCATATATTTT.

The chain couples TRBV11-2 to TRBJ2-3; no clear D gene. The V end was cut by 5 bases, the J end by 0 bases, with 15 bases between. The germline V gene has CDR1 SGHAT and CDR2 FQNNGV. CDR3 size: 16 residues. The CDR3 reads CASSQTRPASTDTQYF. As DNA, the CDR3 is TGTGCCAGCAGCCAGACGCGGCCGGCTAGCACAGATACGCAGTATTTT. The full variable domain, its missing parts supplied by reference TRBV11-2 and TRBJ2-3, is EAGVAQSPRYKIIEKRQSVAFWCNPISGHATLYWYQQILGQGPKLLIQFQNNGVVDDSQLPKDRFSAERLKGVDSTLKIQPAKLEDSAVYLCASSQTRPASTDTQYFGPGTRLTVL.

The rearrangement uses TRBV20-1 and TRBJ2-7; unclear D gene. Per the germline V gene, CDR1 is DFQATT and CDR2 is SNEGSKA (reference sequence). V lost 0 bases, J lost 4 bases, and 4 bases lay in between. There are 11 residues in the CDR3. DNA of the CDR3: TGCAGTGCTAGAGATCCGTACGAGCAGTACTTC. This translates into CSARDPYEQYF.

The chain couples TRBV7-6 to TRBJ1-4; TRBD1 agrees at 7 bases. There are 15 residues in the CDR3. Trimming at V came to 5 bases and at J to 8 bases, leaving 11 bases not matched to a gene. The germline gives CDR1 SGHVS, CDR2 FNYEAQ. The chain's CDR3 is CASSTPGTVDEKLFF. Here the CDR3 DNA reads TGTGCCAGCAGCACCCCCGGGACAGTAGACGAAAAACTGTTTTTT.

This clone was seen a handful of times. J is TRBJ2-3 and V is TRBV4-2; TRBD2 matches 7 bases. Germline V gene sequence: CDR1 LGHNA, CDR2 YNFKEQ. The CDR3 totals 17 residues. Losses at the gene ends were 0 bases for V and 3 bases for J; bases not matched to a gene: 9. The CDR3 DNA reads as TGTGCCAGCAGCCAAGATCTTCCGGGAGGAGGTACAGATACGCAGTATTTT. Protein sequence: CASSQDLPGGGTDTQYF.